The rows below give T cell receptor beta chains drawn from one sample of a study of T cell responses to AZD1222 COVID-19 vaccine. Only in-frame clones appear in the TCRdb table, and some are missing; sequencing was by immunoSEQ multiplex PCR. The sample has roughly 140,000 clones, roughly 88% seen once. Sequencing was performed on peripheral blood, taken on day 0 of AZD1222 vaccination. The receptors here all came from an adult in good health. CDR3s include the opening cysteine and the closing phenylalanine or tryptophan. A D gene is named only where the DNA matches it firmly. Clone size is stated in some rows and not others, as once, few, many or a class when expanded.

j_gene	d_gene	v_gene	abundance	CDR3aa	CDR3nt
TRBJ1-1	-	TRBV30	-	CAWGRSPSMNTEAFF	TGTGCCTGGGGTCGGTCCCCCTCCATGAACACTGAAGCTTTCTTT
TRBJ1-2	-	TRBV3-1/TRBV3-2	once	CASSLGQGYGYTF	TGTGCCAGCAGCCTGGGGCAGGGCTATGGCTACACCTTC
TRBJ1-1	-	TRBV11-2	-	CASSLDRGDTEAFF	TGTGCCAGCAGCTTAGACAGGGGTGACACTGAAGCTTTCTTT
TRBJ2-3	-	TRBV7-6	-	CASQSGWGTDTQYF	TGTGCCAGCCAGAGCGGGTGGGGCACAGATACGCAGTATTTT
TRBJ1-2	TRBD1	TRBV11-2	-	CASGDSPYGYTF	TGTGCCAGCGGGGACAGCCCTTATGGCTACACCTTC
TRBJ2-3	-	TRBV7-3	-	CASSLRYQHTQYF	TGTGCCAGCAGCTTACGCTACCAGCACACGCAGTATTTT
TRBJ2-3	-	TRBV5-1	-	CASSFGATSTDTQYF	TGCGCCAGCAGCTTTGGAGCGACGAGCACAGATACGCAGTATTTT
TRBJ1-4	-	TRBV5-1	-	CASSLGRGNEKLFF	TGCGCCAGCAGCTTGGGAAGGGGGAATGAAAAACTGTTTTTT
TRBJ1-2	-	TRBV13	-	CASSLGRSGSYGYTF	TGTGCCAGCAGCTTAGGCCGGTCGGGGAGCTATGGCTACACCTTC
TRBJ1-1	-	TRBV5-4	-	CASSPQSGSGTEAFF	TGTGCCAGCAGCCCCCAGTCGGGCAGTGGAACTGAAGCTTTCTTT
TRBJ2-7	TRBD2	TRBV7-9	-	CASSSGASSYEQYF	TGTGCCAGCAGTAGCGGGGCGAGCTCCTACGAGCAGTACTTC
TRBJ1-6	TRBD1	TRBV14	-	CASSHPGQGHNSPLHF	TGTGCCAGCAGCCATCCCGGACAGGGGCACAATTCACCCCTCCACTTT